This TCR beta chain comes out of a study of blood T cell repertoires in COVID-19. At the level of the study: Acute and convalescent COVID-19 samples came from the United States, Italy and Spain.

CDR1 SEHNR and CDR2 FQNEAQ come from the germline V gene (reference sequence). Trimming cost V 5 bases and J 3 bases, with 16 bases left between them. The CDR3 consists of 15 residues. As processed by the authors: Amplification of reference gene primers was used by the study to estimate nucleated cell counts. Repertoires were generated with immunoSEQ multiplex PCR, while TCRdb's copy carries only in-frame clones and drops some. V and J calls and clone size are given by that table; D and trimming were obtained from the DNA. Here the sample spans roughly 250,000 clones, about nine tenths being singletons.

V usage is TRBV7-9 and J usage is TRBJ2-5; no definite D call. This sequence originates from a man aged 50 to 60 who had been exposed to COVID-19. The sequenced material came from PBMCs or T cells enriched from blood (not recorded which). CDR3 protein: CASSHTLQLKETQYF. The CDR3 nucleotides read TGTGCCAGCAGCCATACACTGCAACTAAAAGAGACCCAGTACTTC.